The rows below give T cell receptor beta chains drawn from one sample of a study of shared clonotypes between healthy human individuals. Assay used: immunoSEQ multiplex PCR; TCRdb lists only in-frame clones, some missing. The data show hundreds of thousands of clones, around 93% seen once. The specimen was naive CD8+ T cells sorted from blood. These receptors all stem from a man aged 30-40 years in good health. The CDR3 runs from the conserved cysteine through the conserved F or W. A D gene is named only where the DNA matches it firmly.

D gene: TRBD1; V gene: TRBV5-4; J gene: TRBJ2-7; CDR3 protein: CASTEGDSYEQYF
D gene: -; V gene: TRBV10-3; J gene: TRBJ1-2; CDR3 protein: CAISGGHGSEYGYTF
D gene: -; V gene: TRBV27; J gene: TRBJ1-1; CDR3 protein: CASSLLPLNTEAFF
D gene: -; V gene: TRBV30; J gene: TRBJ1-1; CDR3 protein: CAWSVVNTEAFF
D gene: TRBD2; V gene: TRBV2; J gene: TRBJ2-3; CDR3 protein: CASSEPGLAVTDTQYF
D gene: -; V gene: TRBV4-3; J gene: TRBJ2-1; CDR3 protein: CASSQDRRGGYNEQFF
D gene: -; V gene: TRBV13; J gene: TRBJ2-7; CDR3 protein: CASSPTGHSYEQYF
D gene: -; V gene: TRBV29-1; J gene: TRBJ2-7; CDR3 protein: CSVEADNPYEQYF
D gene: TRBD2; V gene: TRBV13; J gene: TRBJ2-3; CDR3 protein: CASSLEGLAGLTDTQYF
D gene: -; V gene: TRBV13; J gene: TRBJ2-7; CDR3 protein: CASSSGFYEQYF
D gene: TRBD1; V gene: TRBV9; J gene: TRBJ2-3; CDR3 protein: CASSVEGQSLGTDTQYF
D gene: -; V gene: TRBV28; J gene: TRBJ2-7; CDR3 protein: CASSPTDTYEQYF
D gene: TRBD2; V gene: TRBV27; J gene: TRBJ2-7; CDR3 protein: CASSFEREVVYEQYF
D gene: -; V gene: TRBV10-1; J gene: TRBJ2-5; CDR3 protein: CASSESSGTQYF
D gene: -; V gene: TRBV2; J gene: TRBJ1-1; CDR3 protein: CASSRANTEAFF
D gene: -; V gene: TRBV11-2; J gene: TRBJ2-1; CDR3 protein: CASSLSGEQFF
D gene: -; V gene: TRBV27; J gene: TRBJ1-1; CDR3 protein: CASSLSLSTEAFF
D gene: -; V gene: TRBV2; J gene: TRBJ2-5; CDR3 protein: CASSAVADQETQYF
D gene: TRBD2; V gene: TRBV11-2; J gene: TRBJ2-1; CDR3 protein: CASSLARTRNDNEQFF
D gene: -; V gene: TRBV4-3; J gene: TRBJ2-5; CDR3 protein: CASSISTRGDETQYF
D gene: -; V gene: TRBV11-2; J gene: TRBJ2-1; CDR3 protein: CASSSPNRESYNEQFF
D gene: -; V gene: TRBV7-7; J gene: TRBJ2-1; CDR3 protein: CASSARQDSNEQFF